A selection of T cell receptor beta chains follows, all from one sample in a study of blood T cell repertoires in COVID-19. The table came from immunoSEQ multiplex PCR; TCRdb's copy has only in-frame clones and leaves some out. The table records under 250,000 clones, about 80% of them present only once. Sequencing input: PBMCs or T cells enriched from blood (not recorded which). The receptors originated from a woman aged 40 to 55 with acute COVID-19. The CDR3 runs from the conserved cysteine through the conserved F or W. The order of the fields is J gene, D gene, clone size, V gene, CDR3 DNA, CDR3 protein. A D gene is named only where the DNA matches it firmly. A clone size is listed for some rows: how often the clone was seen (once, few, many), or a class if it is expanded.

TRBJ2-5 | TRBD2 | NA | TRBV2 | TGTGCCAGCACACGGACTAGCGGGAGGGAGACCCAGTACTTC | CASTRTSGRETQYF
TRBJ1-2 | NA | NA | TRBV7-9 | TGTGCCAGCGAGGCCCCCAACAGGCCGAACTATGGCTACACCTTC | CASEAPNRPNYGYTF
TRBJ2-3 | NA | NA | TRBV11-2 | TGTGCCAGCAGCGTCGGCGGGGCAGATACGCAGTATTTT | CASSVGGADTQYF
TRBJ1-2 | NA | NA | TRBV21-1 | TGTGCCAGCAGCAAAGTGGGCCCTAATACCCCCCCCAACTATGGCTACACCTTC | CASSKVGPNTPPNYGYTF
TRBJ1-6 | NA | NA | TRBV4-3 | TGCGCCAGCAGCCGTGACGACAGGAGGAATTCACCCCTCCACTTT | CASSRDDRRNSPLHF
TRBJ1-1 | TRBD1 | NA | TRBV30 | TGTGCCTGGAGTCATACAGGGGTTGGCACTGAAGCTTTCTTT | CAWSHTGVGTEAFF
TRBJ2-7 | NA | NA | TRBV5-1 | TGCGCCAGCAGCTTGAACAGGGCCCCCTACGAGCAGTACTTC | CASSLNRAPYEQYF
TRBJ1-1 | TRBD1 | NA | TRBV12-3/TRBV12-4 | TGTGCCAGCAGTTCGACAGGGGCTGAAGCTTTCTTT | CASSSTGAEAFF
TRBJ1-1 | NA | NA | TRBV18 | TGTGCCAGCCACGACGGGGTTACGAACACTGAAGCTTTCTTT | CASHDGVTNTEAFF
TRBJ2-3 | NA | NA | TRBV5-8 | TGTGCCAGCGAGACGTTTAGCGGCACAGATACGCAGTATTTT | CASETFSGTDTQYF
TRBJ1-1 | NA | NA | TRBV5-4 | TGTGCCAGCAGCTTGGGGCTGGGGGCACGGTACACTGAAGCTTTCTTT | CASSLGLGARYTEAFF
TRBJ2-7 | NA | NA | TRBV12-3/TRBV12-4 | TGTGCCAGCAGTTTAGCTATTTCCTACGAGCAGTACTTC | CASSLAISYEQYF
TRBJ1-5 | NA | NA | TRBV3-1/TRBV3-2 | TGTGCCAGCAGCCAAGGGGGAGGGGCCCAGCATTTT | CASSQGGGAQHF
TRBJ2-7 | NA | NA | TRBV28 | TGTGCCAGCAGGTCTCTAGCGACCGACACTACCCCCTACGAGCAGTACTTC | CASRSLATDTTPYEQYF
TRBJ2-5 | TRBD2 | NA | TRBV7-8 | TGTGCCAGCAGCCAGGGACTAGCGGGAGGGCAAGAGACCCAGTACTTC | CASSQGLAGGQETQYF
TRBJ1-5 | NA | NA | TRBV28 | TGTGCCAGCAGAAAATCGGGGGGCCGTCAGCCCCAGCATTTT | CASRKSGGRQPQHF
TRBJ2-7 | NA | NA | TRBV6-5 | TGTGCCAGCAGTTACTCGAAGGGACACCCCCTTCAGGAGCAGTACTTC | CASSYSKGHPLQEQYF
TRBJ1-1 | NA | NA | TRBV29-1 | TGCAGCGTTTTCGACCCGGGGACTGAAGCTTTCTTT | CSVFDPGTEAFF
TRBJ1-1 | NA | few | TRBV3-1/TRBV3-2 | TGTGCCAGCAGCCAGACAGAGAACACTGAAGCTTTCTTT | CASSQTENTEAFF
TRBJ2-7 | NA | NA | TRBV11-3 | TGTGCCAGCAGTAACTCAAGCGGATTCTATTACGAGCAGTACTTC | CASSNSSGFYYEQYF
TRBJ1-4 | NA | NA | TRBV30 | TGTGCCTGGAGTGCCGGGGGATTTAATGAAAAACTGTTTTTT | CAWSAGGFNEKLFF
TRBJ2-7 | TRBD1 | NA | TRBV29-1 | TGCAGCGTTGAGAAGCCAAACAGGGGGCGCGAGCAGTACTTC | CSVEKPNRGREQYF
TRBJ2-5 | NA | NA | TRBV6-5 | TGTGCCAGCAAACTTGCATGGACCCAGTACTTC | CASKLAWTQYF
TRBJ2-1 | TRBD2 | NA | TRBV11-3 | TGTGCCAGCAGCTTAGGCGGGGGATACAATGAGCAGTTCTTC | CASSLGGGYNEQFF
TRBJ1-5 | NA | NA | TRBV6-6 | TGTGCCAGCAGTTACGGGGGGGCAGGACAGCCCCAGCATTTT | CASSYGGAGQPQHF
TRBJ2-7 | TRBD1 | NA | TRBV19 | TGTGCCAGTAGCAGACAGGGGGCAAAATACGAGCAGTACTTC | CASSRQGAKYEQYF
TRBJ2-1 | NA | NA | TRBV7-3 | TGTGCCAGCAGCACCCACGACATAAGGTTTTCCTACAATGAGCAGTTCTTC | CASSTHDIRFSYNEQFF
TRBJ1-2 | NA | NA | TRBV25-1 | TGTGCCAGCAGTGAACCAGGCTATGGCTACACCTTC | CASSEPGYGYTF
TRBJ1-6 | TRBD1 | NA | TRBV7-2 | TGTGCCAGCAGCCCGCGACCGACAGGGGGGTTTGGGTCACCCCTCCACTTT | CASSPRPTGGFGSPLHF
TRBJ1-2 | TRBD1 | few | TRBV12-5 | TGTGCTAGTGGTTGGCGGACAGGGGCAAGGGACTATGGCTACACCTTC | CASGWRTGARDYGYTF
TRBJ2-4 | TRBD1 | NA | TRBV9 | TGTGCCAGCAGCTCGGGACAGGTTGCAGCCAAAAACATTCAGTACTTC | CASSSGQVAAKNIQYF
TRBJ2-3 | TRBD2 | NA | TRBV7-9 | TGTGCCAGCAGCTTAGGCCGTCTAGCGGGAGGAACAGATACGCAGTATTTT | CASSLGRLAGGTDTQYF
TRBJ2-1 | NA | NA | TRBV7-9 | TGTGCCAGCAGTCACTCAGCGGAATCCTACAATGAGCAGTTCTTC | CASSHSAESYNEQFF
TRBJ1-2 | TRBD1 | NA | TRBV27 | TGTGCCAGCAGTTCAAGGACAGGGAACTATGGCTACACCTTC | CASSSRTGNYGYTF
TRBJ2-3 | NA | NA | TRBV7-8 | TGTGCCAGCAGCTCTTCTCCAGATACGCAGTATTTT | CASSSSPDTQYF
TRBJ2-7 | TRBD1 | once | TRBV6-2/TRBV6-3 | TGTGCCAGCAGTCGAACCGGGACAGGGGACCCCTACGAGCAGTACTTC | CASSRTGTGDPYEQYF
TRBJ1-3 | NA | NA | TRBV20-1 | TGCAGTGCTAGTGCCATCCCTGGAAACACCATATATTTT | CSASAIPGNTIYF
TRBJ1-2 | NA | NA | TRBV2 | TGTGCCAGCACCAGGGTGCGCGACTATGGCTACACCTTC | CASTRVRDYGYTF
TRBJ2-7 | NA | NA | TRBV5-1 | TGCGCCAGCAGCTTGCCGGACAGCAAGGGGGAGCAGTACTTC | CASSLPDSKGEQYF
TRBJ1-3 | NA | once | TRBV5-6 | TGTGCCAGCAGCTTGCAGTTCTCTGGAAACACCATATATTTT | CASSLQFSGNTIYF
TRBJ1-6 | TRBD1 | NA | TRBV6-2/TRBV6-3 | TGTGCCAGCAGTGAGGGACAGGGTCTTTCACCCCTCCACTTT | CASSEGQGLSPLHF
TRBJ2-6 | NA | NA | TRBV6-1 | TGTGCCAGCAGTGAATTCCAGGCTGGGGCCAACGTCCTGACTTTC | CASSEFQAGANVLTF
TRBJ2-1 | TRBD2 | NA | TRBV28 | TGTGCCAGCACGGGGGCTAGCGGGAGGGCCGGGGGCAATGAGCAGTTCTTC | CASTGASGRAGGNEQFF
TRBJ2-1 | NA | NA | TRBV28 | TGTGCCAGCAGTTTTATTCGACCGGGACGGACTAAGCAGTTCTTC | CASSFIRPGRTKQFF
TRBJ2-1 | NA | NA | TRBV7-4 | TGTGCCACCCCCCTACTTAAGAAGGGGAATGAGCAGTTCTTC | CATPLLKKGNEQFF
TRBJ2-7 | NA | NA | TRBV10-2 | TGCGCCAGCAGGGAGGGACTGTCAGTGGCCTACGAGCAGTACTTC | CASREGLSVAYEQYF
TRBJ1-2 | NA | NA | TRBV28 | TGTGCCAGCAGTTTATTAGGGGGAGGCTACACCTTC | CASSLLGGGYTF
TRBJ2-1 | TRBD2 | NA | TRBV19 | TGTGCCAGTAGTGGCGAGACTAGCGGTGAGCAGTTCTTC | CASSGETSGEQFF
TRBJ1-1 | TRBD1 | NA | TRBV6-2/TRBV6-3 | TGTGCCAGCAGTCGCAGACAGGGGTACACTGAAGCTTTCTTT | CASSRRQGYTEAFF
TRBJ1-2 | TRBD1 | NA | TRBV7-2 | TGTGCCAGCAGCCCTGGAGCCAGGGGGATAAAGTATTATGGCTACACCTTC | CASSPGARGIKYYGYTF
TRBJ1-1 | NA | NA | TRBV2 | TGTGCCAGCAGCCCTGGACAGAACACTGAAGCTTTCTTT | CASSPGQNTEAFF
TRBJ1-2 | TRBD1 | NA | TRBV16 | TGTGCCAGCAGCCAGGACAGGGGGTACGGCTATGGCTACACCTTC | CASSQDRGYGYGYTF
TRBJ1-4 | TRBD1 | NA | TRBV24-1 | TGTGCCCGACAGGGCAAGAAAGAAAAACTGTTTTTT | CARQGKKEKLFF
TRBJ1-2 | NA | NA | TRBV27 | TGTGCCAGCAGTTTACGGCAGGGATATGGCTACACCTTC | CASSLRQGYGYTF
TRBJ1-6 | TRBD1 | NA | TRBV3-1/TRBV3-2 | TGTGCCAGCAGTCCACGATCACAGGGGATCCAACTCCACTTT | CASSPRSQGIQLHF
TRBJ2-7 | TRBD2 | NA | TRBV30 | TGTGCCTGGAACAGCGGGAGAATGGAACAGTACTTC | CAWNSGRMEQYF
TRBJ2-7 | NA | NA | TRBV27 | TGTGCCAGCAGTTTATCTTCGGGACTCCTGTCCTACGAGCAGTACTTC | CASSLSSGLLSYEQYF